A selection of T cell receptor beta chains follows, all from one sample in a study of T cell responses to AZD1222 COVID-19 vaccine. The protocol was immunoSEQ multiplex PCR, while the TCRdb copy is restricted to in-frame clones and leaves out a portion. The data show approximately 100,000 clones, nearly 95% seen once. Sequences were derived from peripheral blood, sampled on day 0 of AZD1222 vaccination. The source is an adult in good health. Both conserved end residues are part of each CDR3. Each record gives: J gene, D gene, CDR3 length, clone size, V gene, CDR3 protein, CDR3 DNA. The D gene is left open where the match is weak. A row's size may be missing; if present it is once, few, many or a size class.

>TRBJ1-2|NA|12|NA|TRBV19
CASSPENYGYTF
TGTGCCAGTAGTCCCGAGAATTATGGCTACACCTTC
>TRBJ1-2|TRBD1|13|NA|TRBV19
CASSTGTGGDYTF
TGTGCCAGTAGTACCGGGACAGGGGGAGACTACACCTTC
>TRBJ1-3|TRBD1|17|NA|TRBV13
CASSFSGQGRLGNTIYF
TGTGCCAGCAGCTTTTCAGGACAGGGGCGCCTTGGAAACACCATATATTTT
>TRBJ2-1|NA|17|NA|TRBV6-4
CASSPGGLGLKNNEQFF
TGTGCCAGCAGCCCCGGGGGGCTAGGACTGAAGAACAATGAGCAGTTCTTC
>TRBJ2-1|NA|14|NA|TRBV3-1/TRBV3-2
CASSQGHYYNEQFF
TGTGCCAGCAGCCAAGGTCACTATTACAATGAGCAGTTCTTC
>TRBJ2-7|NA|13|NA|TRBV9
CASSPSGVNEQYF
TGTGCCAGCAGCCCCAGCGGCGTCAACGAGCAGTACTTC
>TRBJ2-1|NA|11|NA|TRBV6-5
CASSYSDEQFF
TGTGCCAGCAGTTACTCCGATGAGCAGTTCTTC
>TRBJ2-6|NA|17|NA|TRBV5-6
CASSLTTESSGANVLTF
TGTGCCAGCAGCTTGACAACAGAATCCTCTGGGGCCAACGTCCTGACTTTC
>TRBJ1-6|TRBD1|15|NA|TRBV10-3
CAISVQDRGTSPLHF
TGTGCCATCAGTGTACAGGACAGGGGGACCTCACCCCTCCACTTT
>TRBJ2-5|TRBD2|16|NA|TRBV5-1
CASSLEGLAGAETQYF
TGCGCCAGCAGCTTGGAGGGACTAGCGGGAGCGGAGACCCAGTACTTC
>TRBJ1-2|NA|13|NA|TRBV9
CASSVDDSYGYTF
TGTGCCAGCAGCGTAGACGACAGCTATGGCTACACCTTC
>TRBJ2-7|TRBD2|15|NA|TRBV6-1
CASSDEAGGPTEQYF
TGTGCCAGCAGTGATGAAGCGGGAGGGCCAACCGAGCAGTACTTC
>TRBJ2-3|NA|13|NA|TRBV6-5
CASSYTGTDTQYF
TGTGCCAGCAGTTACACAGGCACAGATACGCAGTATTTT
>TRBJ1-2|NA|13|NA|TRBV25-1
CASGGGGPRGYTF
TGTGCCAGCGGAGGAGGGGGACCTCGGGGCTACACCTTC
>TRBJ1-2|NA|11|once|TRBV19
CASTRGSGYTF
TGTGCCAGTACCAGGGGCAGTGGCTACACCTTC
>TRBJ2-1|TRBD1|14|NA|TRBV2
CASQDRGGYNEQFF
TGTGCCAGCCAAGACAGGGGCGGTTACAATGAGCAGTTCTTC
>TRBJ1-2|NA|15|NA|TRBV18
CASSPGILTNYGYTF
TGTGCCAGCTCACCAGGTATCCTGACTAACTATGGCTACACCTTC
>TRBJ2-7|TRBD1|16|NA|TRBV6-1
CASSEAAGTVADEQYF
TGTGCCAGCAGTGAAGCCGCCGGGACAGTCGCCGACGAGCAGTACTTC
>TRBJ1-2|TRBD1|15|NA|TRBV7-9
CASSLAGTGDYGYTF
TGTGCCAGCAGCTTAGCCGGGACAGGGGACTATGGCTACACCTTC
>TRBJ2-3|TRBD1|14|NA|TRBV10-3
CATRPGTGTNTQYF
TGTGCCACCCGACCCGGGACAGGGACTAATACGCAGTATTTT
>TRBJ1-2|NA|11|NA|TRBV20-1
CSARVLEGYTF
TGCAGTGCTAGAGTGTTGGAGGGCTACACCTTC
>TRBJ1-5|NA|16|NA|TRBV7-8
CASSPGRGPGNQPQHF
TGTGCCAGCAGCCCGGGGCGGGGACCAGGGAATCAGCCCCAGCATTTT
>TRBJ2-6|NA|15|NA|TRBV24-1
CATSPSSSGANVLTF
TGTGCCACCAGCCCGAGTAGCTCTGGGGCCAACGTCCTGACTTTC
>TRBJ2-1|NA|11|NA|TRBV2
CASLAGDEQFF
TGTGCCAGCCTCGCGGGTGATGAGCAGTTCTTC
>TRBJ2-7|TRBD2|15|NA|TRBV4-2
CASSPGAGGNYEQYF
TGTGCCAGCAGCCCCGGGGCGGGGGGGAACTACGAGCAGTACTTC
>TRBJ1-5|NA|12|NA|TRBV6-5
CASSSDWGPQHF
TGTGCCAGCAGTTCGGACTGGGGGCCCCAGCATTTT
>TRBJ2-2|NA|15|NA|TRBV28
CATTLGGANTGELFF
TGTGCCACCACGTTGGGGGGCGCGAACACCGGGGAGCTGTTTTTT